The 30 T cell receptor beta chains below were found in one sample sequenced in a study of blood T cell repertoires in COVID-19. Assay used: immunoSEQ multiplex PCR; TCRdb lists only in-frame clones, some missing. The sample has about 110,000 clones, over 75% seen once. Sequencing was performed on peripheral blood. The source of these receptors is a human donor in a cohort sampled during active COVID-19.

V usage is TRBV4-1 and J usage is TRBJ2-3, with a tentative D call TRBD2 (6 bases). The CDR3 extends over 13 amino acids. Trimming left V 6 bases short and J 4 bases short, with 11 bases between. Germline V lookup: CDR1 MGHRA, CDR2 YSYEKL. The CDR3 DNA reads TGCGCCAGCAGTGGACTATCCCCAGATACGCAGTATTTT. Protein sequence: CASSGLSPDTQYF.

V is TRBV27 and J is TRBJ2-5, with D perhaps matching TRBD1 (6 bases). Germline V gene sequence: CDR1 MNHEY, CDR2 SMNVEV (reference sequence). This CDR3 is 17 amino acids long. The V and J ends lost 3 bases and 5 bases respectively, with 22 bases between them. CDR3 amino acids: CASSFSNPPGAGETQYF. The DNA of the CDR3 is TGTGCCAGCAGTTTTTCAAACCCCCCAGGGGCCGGGGAGACCCAGTACTTC.

The rearrangement links TRBV2 to TRBJ1-2; D is undetermined. CDR1 is SNHLY and CDR2 is FYNNEI in the germline V gene. The CDR3 is 12 amino acids. The germline V and J ends were trimmed by 6 bases and 3 bases, with 8 bases remaining between them. The CDR3 coding sequence is TGTGCCAGCAGGGTATCGGACTATGGCTACACCTTC. Protein product: CASRVSDYGYTF.

V is TRBV4-1 and J is TRBJ2-2, with TRBD1 matching 10 bases. This CDR3 is built from 15 residues. Germline assignment: CDR1 MGHRA and CDR2 YSYEKL. Trimming cost V 4 bases and J 3 bases; bases outside gene matches: 2. The DNA for the CDR3 is TGCGCCAGCAGCCTGGGGACAGGGGACACCGGGGAGCTGTTTTTT. Its protein is CASSLGTGDTGELFF.

Worth noting for this clone: In the same sample, other DNA sequences code for this CDR3. The chain carries TRBV7-9 and TRBJ2-7; 7 positions match TRBD1. Germline V gene lookup returns CDR1 SEHNR and CDR2 FQNEAQ (reference sequence). This CDR3 region has 14 residues. Trimming removed 5 bases from V and 4 bases from J; junction bases left unmatched: 8. The CDR3 nucleotides are TGTGCCAGCAGCCTAAGGGACAGACCATACGAGCAGTACTTC. This encodes CASSLRDRPYEQYF.

This clone was recorded at least ten times. The rearrangement uses TRBV6-1 and TRBJ1-5; no reliable D call. The ends were cut back, 3 bases at V and 1 base at J, with 13 bases in the middle. Per germline, CDR1 MNHNS and CDR2 SASEGT. CDR3 length equals 16 residues. Here the CDR3 DNA reads TGTGCCAGCAGTGACTACGGGGTTGGAAGCAATCAGCCCCAGCATTTT. Translating it yields CASSDYGVGSNQPQHF.

The chain uses TRBV3-1 (or the pseudogene TRBV3-2) and TRBJ2-7, with unresolved D. The germline gives CDR1 LGHDT, CDR2 YNNKEL (reference sequence). Trimming shortened V by 3 bases and J by 2 bases, and 8 bases separated the two germline ends. This CDR3 is built from 13 residues. The CDR3 DNA reads TGTGCCAGCAGCCAGACTGTTACCTACGAGCAGTACTTC. Translated: CASSQTVTYEQYF.

This clone was detected only once. The chain couples TRBV5-1 to TRBJ1-2; 8 bases fit TRBD1. Trimming cost V 3 bases and J 4 bases; bases outside gene matches: 11. Germline values: CDR1 SGHRS, CDR2 YFSETQ. CDR3 length equals 16 residues. DNA of the CDR3: TGCGCCAGCAGCTCCTCACAGGGGGAAGAGGGCTATGGCTACACCTTC. Translated, it gives CASSSSQGEEGYGYTF.

This chain uses TRBV6-5 with TRBJ1-5, with TRBD1 matching over 8 bases. This CDR3 has 15 amino acids. Per the germline V gene, CDR1 is MNHEY and CDR2 is SVGAGI. V lost 6 bases, J lost 6 bases, and 10 bases stayed unmatched. CDR3: CASRGGTGYGQPQHF. CDR3 sequence (DNA): TGTGCCAGCAGAGGCGGGACAGGCTACGGTCAGCCCCAGCATTTT.

The chain employs TRBV29-1 and TRBJ1-1; 10 bases map to TRBD1. The CDR3 is 12 amino acids. From germline, CDR1 is SQVTM and CDR2 ANQGSEA. V was pared by 7 bases and J by 4 bases, with 3 bases of the junction left unmatched. The CDR3 loop reads CSDGTGVTEAFF. In DNA, the CDR3 is TGCAGCGACGGGACAGGGGTCACTGAAGCTTTCTTT.

The chain recombines TRBV6-6 with TRBJ2-7, with TRBD2 matching 15 bases. The CDR3 extends over 14 amino acids. The germline gives CDR1 MNHNY, CDR2 SVGAGI (reference sequence). V lost 6 bases and J lost 6; bases outside the gene matches: 3. The CDR3 protein is CASRTGLAGGEQYF. The DNA of the CDR3 is TGTGCCAGCAGGACGGGACTAGCGGGAGGCGAGCAGTACTTC.

Regarding this clone: This CDR3 is also generated by other DNA sequences in the sample. V and J are TRBV19 and TRBJ1-5; D not certain. Between the trimmed V and J ends, which lost 3 bases and 4 bases, there was a span of 7 bases. Germline V CDR1 and CDR2: LNHDA, SQIVND (reference sequence). The CDR3 has 13 residues. CDR3 coding DNA: TGTGCCAGTAGTATTCCGGGGAATCAGCCCCAGCATTTT. Translation: CASSIPGNQPQHF.

Only a few counts were recorded for this clone. The chain is built from TRBV2 and TRBJ1-5, with D uncertain. Per germline, CDR1 SNHLY and CDR2 FYNNEI. This CDR3 spans 13 amino acids. V was trimmed by 3 bases and J by 2 bases, leaving 5 bases between them. CDR3 amino acids: CASSDEGNQPQHF. For the CDR3, the DNA is TGTGCCAGCAGTGATGAGGGCAATCAGCCCCAGCATTTT.

The chain uses TRBV4-1 and TRBJ2-7; TRBD2 matches 7 bases. There are 15 residues in the CDR3. V trimming: 4 bases; J trimming: 6 bases; junction bases outside the gene matches: 12. Looked up from germline, CDR1 is MGHRA and CDR2 is YSYEKL. The CDR3 sequence is CASSLLLGGMGEQYF. The CDR3, as DNA: TGCGCCAGCAGCCTCCTCCTCGGGGGGATGGGCGAGCAGTACTTC.

The chain carries TRBV6-1 and TRBJ1-2; TRBD1 aligns across 7 bases. CDR3 size: 16 residues. Germline-derived CDR1 and CDR2 are MNHNS and SASEGT. The junction had 11 bases not matched to a gene; V was cut back by 3 bases and J by 4 bases. CDR3 in amino acids: CASSDLYRGEGYGYTF. CDR3 DNA: TGTGCCAGCAGTGACCTGTACAGGGGAGAGGGCTATGGCTACACCTTC.

This rearrangement joins TRBV19 to TRBJ2-1; 11 bases are a match to TRBD2. The V segment lost 3 bases and the J segment 9 bases; nucleotides outside the gene matches: 7. CDR1 is LNHDA and CDR2 is SQIVND in the germline V gene (reference sequence). This CDR3 is 15 amino acids long. In nucleotides, the CDR3 is TGTGCCAGTAGTATTTTAGCGGGAGGGTCGCCTGAGCAGTTCTTC. Residues: CASSILAGGSPEQFF.

This chain uses TRBV5-4 with TRBJ2-5, with 9 bases aligning to TRBD1. Germline values: CDR1 SGHNT, CDR2 YYREEE (reference sequence). The CDR3 contains 15 residues. Trimming cost V 4 bases and J 6 bases; bases outside gene matches: 10. The CDR3, as DNA: TGTGCCAGCAGCCGAACAGGGGGCGTGGAAAAGACCCAGTACTTC. The encoded protein is CASSRTGGVEKTQYF.

This clone was counted only a few times. The rearrangement links TRBV19 to TRBJ1-6; perhaps TRBD1 as D (6 bases). This CDR3 spans 13 amino acids. V lost 7 bases, J lost 7 bases, and 11 bases lay in between. The germline gives CDR1 LNHDA, CDR2 SQIVND (reference sequence). CDR3 DNA sequence: TGTGCCAGTAACAACAGGGCAAATTCACCCCTCCACTTT. It is translated as CASNNRANSPLHF.

This clone was counted once. The gene calls are TRBV3-1 (or the pseudogene TRBV3-2) and TRBJ1-2, with D tentatively TRBD1 (5 bases). The CDR3 is made up of 16 amino acids. The germline CDR1 and CDR2 sequences are LGHDT and YNNKEL (reference sequence). The V end was cut by 3 bases, the J end by 1 base, with 15 bases between. This chain's CDR3 is CASSQESRDFNYGYTF. Written as DNA, the CDR3 is TGTGCCAGCAGCCAGGAAAGCAGGGATTTTAACTATGGCTACACCTTC.

The chain couples TRBV5-1 to TRBJ2-5; 9 nucleotides line up with TRBD2. There are 15 residues in the CDR3. V was pared by 0 bases and J by 2 bases, with 2 bases of the junction left unmatched. Germline loops: CDR1 SGHRS, CDR2 YFSETQ. CDR3 bases: TGCGCCAGCAGCTTGGGACTAGCGGCACAAGAGACCCAGTACTTC. Translated: CASSLGLAAQETQYF. Filled out from reference TRBV5-1 and TRBJ2-5, the complete variable domain reads KAGVTQTPRYLIKTRGQQVTLSCSPISGHRSVSWYQQTPGQGLQFLFEYFSETQRNKGNFPGRFSGRQFSNSRSEMNVSTLELGDSALYLCASSLGLAAQETQYFGPGTRLLVL.

The chain uses TRBV7-9 and TRBJ2-1; 8 bases line up with TRBD1. The trim removed 5 bases at V and 2 bases at J, leaving 8 bases unmatched. The CDR3 is made up of 16 amino acids. Germline V gives CDR1 SEHNR, CDR2 FQNEAQ (reference sequence). In DNA, the CDR3 is TGTGCCAGCAGCCCGACGGGACAGGACACCTACAATGAGCAGTTCTTC. This sequence encodes CASSPTGQDTYNEQFF. Complete variable domain (other parts from reference TRBV7-9 and TRBJ2-1): DTGVSQNPRHKITKRGQNVTFRCDPISEHNRLYWYRQTLGQGPEFLTYFQNEAQLEKSRLLSDRFSAERPKGSFSTLEIQRTEQGDSAMYLCASSPTGQDTYNEQFFGPGTRLTVL.

The chain joins TRBV4-1 to TRBJ2-2, with D maybe TRBD1 (6 bases). CDR1 is MGHRA, CDR2 YSYEKL, per germline. The CDR3 is made up of 15 amino acids. V shed 0 bases and J shed 7 bases, with 12 bases lying between them. The DNA for the CDR3 is TGCGCCAGCAGCCAAGATGGGGGCAAGGGCGGGGAGCTGTTTTTT. Protein: CASSQDGGKGGELFF.

This rearrangement joins TRBV10-1 to TRBJ1-4, with unresolved D. The CDR3 loop spans 13 amino acids. Per germline, CDR1 WNHNN and CDR2 SYGVQD (reference sequence). Trimming took 2 bases from V and 8 from J, leaving 9 bases between them. CDR3 residues: CASSEGSGEKLFF. The CDR3 bases are TGCGCCAGCAGTGAGGGCTCGGGAGAAAAACTGTTTTTT.

This clone has only one observation. The chain recombines TRBV4-1 with TRBJ1-4, with D perhaps TRBD1 (6 bases). The germline V and J ends were trimmed by 0 bases and 1 base, with 21 bases remaining between them. Germline lookup yields CDR1 MGHRA and CDR2 YSYEKL. There are 20 residues in the CDR3. The CDR3 reads CASSQEGGGQGFVTNEKLFF. The CDR3 nucleotides are TGCGCCAGCAGCCAAGAAGGCGGGGGGCAGGGTTTTGTAACTAATGAAAAACTGTTTTTT.

This clone appeared a single time. The CDR3 DNA reads as TGTGCCAGCAGTTTATCCCTATACCGGCAGGGCGGCGGGGAGCTGTTTTTT. Protein: CASSLSLYRQGGGELFF. The V gene is TRBV27, the J gene TRBJ2-2; possibly TRBD1 for D (5 bases). CDR1 and CDR2 (germline): MNHEY, SMNVEV (reference sequence). This CDR3 contains 17 residues. Trimming stripped 0 bases from V and 7 bases from J, with 18 bases between.

The gene calls are TRBV5-5 and TRBJ1-2; D might be TRBD1 (5 bases). Between the trimmed V and J ends, which lost 1 base and 6 bases, there was a span of 10 bases. The CDR3 has 13 amino acids. Germline values: CDR1 SGHKS, CDR2 YYEKEE (reference sequence). CDR3 coding DNA: TGTGCCAGCAGCTTGATAGGGGCGGATGGCTACACCTTC. Its translation is CASSLIGADGYTF.

The chain has TRBV7-6 and TRBJ2-6; a weak D match, TRBD1 (6 bases). Between the trimmed V and J ends, which lost 11 bases and 0 bases, there was a span of 11 bases. The CDR3 is 14 amino acids. Germline V CDR1 and CDR2: SGHVS, FNYEAQ. The CDR3 DNA sequence: TGTGCCGTACAGGGCCTCTCTGGGGCCAACGTCCTGACTTTC. Amino acids: CAVQGLSGANVLTF.

V gene TRBV23-1 combines with J gene TRBJ2-3, with D possibly matching TRBD2 (5 bases). TRBV23-1 is known as an ORF, though its function is uncertain. The CDR3 extends over 15 amino acids. The V end was cut by 3 bases, the J end by 3 bases, with 13 bases between. CDR3: CASSQGGSSTDTQYF. CDR3 in DNA: TGCGCCAGCAGTCAGGGTGGGAGTTCGACAGATACGCAGTATTTT.

The V and J genes are TRBV4-2 and TRBJ1-2; a weak D match, TRBD1 (6 bases). The ends were cut back, 1 base at V and 6 bases at J, with 9 bases in the middle. Germline values: CDR1 LGHNA, CDR2 YNFKEQ. The CDR3 is 13 amino acids. CDR3 residues: CASSQAAGDGYTF. The DNA for the CDR3 is TGTGCCAGCAGCCAAGCGGCAGGGGATGGCTACACCTTC.

The chain recombines TRBV19 with TRBJ1-3; D gene unclear. V lost 10 bases to trimming and J lost 4 bases, with 5 bases between them. Germline lookup yields CDR1 LNHDA and CDR2 SQIVND (reference sequence). The CDR3 is made up of 10 amino acids. The CDR3 spells CAILGNTIYF. CDR3 coding DNA: TGTGCCATCCTAGGAAACACCATATATTTT.